The 26 T cell receptor beta chains given below trace back to one sample, sequenced in a study of blood T cell repertoires in COVID-19. Clones were read by immunoSEQ multiplex PCR, and TCRdb kept only the in-frame ones, dropping some. The profile shows about 200,000 clones, about 90% of them singletons. The sequencing input was peripheral blood. These receptors all stem from a woman in her seventies with acute or convalescent COVID-19.

The chain carries TRBV11-2 and TRBJ1-6; no reliable D call. Germline CDR1 is SGHAT and CDR2 is FQNNGV. The V end was cut by 5 bases, the J end by 2 bases, with 13 bases between. The CDR3 runs 16 residues. In nucleotides, the CDR3 is TGTGCCAGCAGCCCCCGGCAGGTTCCCTATAATTCACCCCTCCACTTT. Protein: CASSPRQVPYNSPLHF.

The V gene is TRBV15, the J gene TRBJ2-7, with D maybe TRBD2 (5 bases). The CDR3 runs to 16 residues. In germline, CDR1 is LNHNV, CDR2 YYDKDF (reference sequence). V was pared by 0 bases and J by 3 bases, with 15 bases between. Here the CDR3 DNA reads TGTGCCACCAGCAGAGAAGTGAGGGATAGTATCTACGAGCAGTACTTC. This codes for CATSREVRDSIYEQYF.

This clone has a handful of counts. J is TRBJ1-2 and V is TRBV29-1; tentative D call: TRBD1 (5 bases). V was trimmed by 4 bases and J by 4 bases, leaving 13 bases between them. CDR1 and CDR2 (germline): SQVTM, ANQGSEA. This CDR3 comprises 13 residues. The CDR3 DNA sequence: TGCAGCGTTGTCTTCCAGGGAGGCTATGGCTACACCTTC. Protein product: CSVVFQGGYGYTF.

This clone was detected once. The chain joins TRBV11-2 to TRBJ1-2; 10 bases match TRBD1. Per germline, CDR1 SGHAT and CDR2 FQNNGV. There are 13 residues in the CDR3. V gave up 6 bases and J gave up 6 bases; unmatched junction bases: 4. The CDR3 nucleotides read TGTGCCAGCAGATCCGGGACAGGGGATGGCTACACCTTC. This codes for CASRSGTGDGYTF.

The rearrangement joins TRBV10-2 to TRBJ1-3; D is perhaps TRBD1 (6 bases). This CDR3 spans 15 amino acids. V was trimmed by 3 bases and J by 2 bases, leaving 11 bases between them. The V gene's germline CDR1 is WSHSY and CDR2 SAAADI. CDR3 amino acids: CASSDGRGAGNTIYF. The DNA of the CDR3 is TGCGCCAGCAGTGACGGCAGGGGAGCTGGAAACACCATATATTTT.

The V and J genes are TRBV20-1 and TRBJ1-1, with D maybe TRBD1 (5 bases). The V end lost 6 bases, the J end lost 5 bases, and 10 bases lay between the germline ends. The CDR3 consists of 11 residues. Germline CDR1 DFQATT, CDR2 SNEGSKA (reference sequence). CDR3 nucleotides: TGCAGTGCCACATCAGGGACTGAAGCTTTCTTT. Translated: CSATSGTEAFF.

The chain recombines TRBV2 with TRBJ1-2; D is ambiguous. The CDR3 spans 14 residues. CDR1 SNHLY and CDR2 FYNNEI come from the germline V gene. The V and J ends lost 2 bases and 6 bases respectively, with 13 bases between them. DNA for the CDR3: TGTGCCAGCAGTGAAAACCCGGGGAGAAATGGCTACACCTTC. This gives the protein CASSENPGRNGYTF.

This chain connects TRBV5-4 to TRBJ2-5, with 9 positions matching TRBD2. Per germline, CDR1 SGHNT and CDR2 YYREEE (reference sequence). V lost 3 bases to trimming and J lost 1 base; unmatched junction nucleotides: 4. The length of the CDR3 is 15 residues. CDR3 bases: TGTGCCAGCAGCTCGGCTAGCGGGGCCCAAGAGACCCAGTACTTC. This sequence encodes CASSSASGAQETQYF.

This chain links TRBV4-1 with TRBJ2-1; a weak D match, TRBD1 (5 bases). The ends were cut back, 0 bases at V and 1 base at J, with 10 bases in the middle. Germline loops: CDR1 MGHRA, CDR2 YSYEKL. The CDR3 length is 16 residues. The CDR3 sequence is CASSQDLQGSYNEQFF. CDR3 DNA sequence: TGCGCCAGCAGCCAAGATCTGCAGGGATCCTACAATGAGCAGTTCTTC.

The chain links TRBV10-1 to TRBJ2-3, with D perhaps matching TRBD1 (5 bases). Between the trimmed V and J ends, which lost 2 bases and 6 bases, there was a span of 15 bases. Germline V gene lookup returns CDR1 WNHNN and CDR2 SYGVQD (reference sequence). The CDR3 covers 15 residues. Here the CDR3 DNA reads TGCGCCAGCAGTGAGGTCTGGCAGGGCCGGGATACGCAGTATTTT. This translates into CASSEVWQGRDTQYF.

The chain carries TRBV24-1 and TRBJ2-3, with TRBD2 identical over 13 bases. This CDR3 comprises 17 residues. The germline V gene encodes CDR1 KGHDR and CDR2 SFDVKD. The V gene end was trimmed by 4 bases and the J gene end by 5 bases; junction bases not matched to a gene: 8. In DNA form, the CDR3 reads TGTGCCACCAGTGACCCCGGACTAGCGGGAGTTCTAGATACGCAGTATTTT. Translation: CATSDPGLAGVLDTQYF.

This clone appeared once. This chain uses TRBV3-1 (or the pseudogene TRBV3-2) with TRBJ1-2; 9 positions match TRBD1. The CDR3 is 17 residues long. CDR1 and CDR2 from the germline V gene are LGHDT and YNNKEL (reference sequence). V trimming: 1 base; J trimming: 3 bases; junction bases outside the gene matches: 9. This chain's CDR3 is CASSQAPGQGEDYGYTF. CDR3 bases: TGTGCCAGCAGCCAAGCCCCGGGACAGGGCGAAGACTATGGCTACACCTTC.

The rearrangement links TRBV14 to TRBJ2-5, with a weak D call TRBD2 (5 bases). Germline CDR1 reads SGHDN; CDR2 reads FVKESK. Trimming removed 4 bases from V and 4 bases from J, with 19 bases in between. The CDR3 consists of 16 residues. CDR3 sequence (DNA): TGTGCCAGCAGCCCCCTGGACGCCGCGGGCTCAGAGACCCAGTACTTC. Amino acid sequence: CASSPLDAAGSETQYF.

This clone was seen a single time. The chain employs TRBV19 and TRBJ1-6; 9 nucleotides line up with TRBD1. The V and J ends lost 5 bases and 9 bases, in that order; junction bases with no gene match: 11. The CDR3 has 16 residues. The germline gives CDR1 LNHDA, CDR2 SQIVND (reference sequence). For the CDR3, the DNA is TGTGCCAGTAGTCCCAACCCCGGGACAGGGCTTTCACCCCTCCACTTT. Translated: CASSPNPGTGLSPLHF.

The CDR3, as DNA: TGTGCCAGTACCAGGGGCTACGGTGGGGGATCTGAAGCTTTCTTT. Protein product: CASTRGYGGGSEAFF. The chain recombines TRBV19 with TRBJ1-1; perhaps TRBD1 as D (6 bases). The CDR3 runs 15 residues. CDR1 and CDR2 from the germline V gene are LNHDA and SQIVND (reference sequence). Trimming cost V 7 bases and J 6 bases, with 21 bases left between them.

The chain links TRBV7-2 to TRBJ2-5, with 11 bases identical to TRBD2. V shed 5 bases, J shed 4 bases, and the junction held 9 bases outside the gene matches. The CDR3 consists of 16 residues. Germline V gives CDR1 SGHTA, CDR2 FQGNSA. The CDR3 DNA reads as TGTGCCAGCAGCCCTCCTAGCGGGGGGCCCCCAGAGACCCAGTACTTC. Translated: CASSPPSGGPPETQYF. The full variable domain, rest sourced from reference TRBV7-2 and TRBJ2-5, is GAGVSQSPSNKVTEKGKDVELRCDPISGHTALYWYRQSLGQGLEFLIYFQGNSAPDKSGLPSDRFSAERTGGSVSTLTIQRTQQEDSAVYLCASSPPSGGPPETQYFGPGTRLLVL.

The chain employs TRBV5-4 and TRBJ1-3; TRBD1 is a possible D gene (6 bases). Per the germline V gene, CDR1 is SGHNT and CDR2 is YYREEE (reference sequence). The CDR3 extends over 16 amino acids. V was trimmed by 6 bases and J by 4 bases, leaving 20 bases between them. The CDR3 sequence is CASTPDRRANGNTIYF. The CDR3 coding sequence is TGTGCCAGCACCCCGGACAGACGGGCTAACGGAAACACCATATATTTT. The whole variable domain, remainder taken from reference TRBV5-4 and TRBJ1-3, is ETGVTQSPTHLIKTRGQQVTLRCSSQSGHNTVSWYQQALGQGPQFIFQYYREEENGRGNFPPRFSGLQFPNYSSELNVNALELDDSALYLCASTPDRRANGNTIYFGEGSWLTVV.

The table lists this clone with a few counts. V and J are TRBV4-2 and TRBJ2-5; no clear D gene. The germline V and J ends were trimmed by 0 bases and 5 bases, with 7 bases remaining between them. Germline loops: CDR1 LGHNA, CDR2 YNFKEQ. The length of the CDR3 is 13 residues. This chain's CDR3 is CASSQDRRETQYF. The CDR3 nucleotides are TGTGCCAGCAGCCAAGATCGTCGGGAGACCCAGTACTTC.

The gene calls are TRBV28 and TRBJ2-7; perhaps TRBD1 as D (5 bases). Between the trimmed V and J ends, which lost 0 bases and 6 bases, there was a span of 6 bases. Germline CDR1 and CDR2: MDHEN and SYDVKM. This CDR3 spans 12 amino acids. CDR3 loop: CASSLWGLEQYF. The CDR3 DNA sequence: TGTGCCAGCAGTTTATGGGGGCTCGAGCAGTACTTC.

The V gene is TRBV2, the J gene TRBJ2-7; 10 bases line up with TRBD1. From germline, CDR1 is SNHLY and CDR2 FYNNEI. Trimming cost V 8 bases and J 4 bases; bases outside gene matches: 5. This CDR3 is 13 amino acids long. The CDR3 coding sequence is TGTGCCAGCTGCGGGACAGGGGTTTACGAGCAGTACTTC. Protein: CASCGTGVYEQYF.

This chain connects TRBV7-9 to TRBJ1-3; 9 positions agree with TRBD1. The CDR3 is 15 residues long. Germline CDR1 SEHNR, CDR2 FQNEAQ (reference sequence). J was trimmed by 7 bases and V by 5 bases; bases with no gene match: 9. CDR3 DNA: TGTGCCAGCAGCCGAGCCGGACAGGGGCGGAACACCATATATTTT. This codes for CASSRAGQGRNTIYF.

The chain has TRBV28 and TRBJ1-6, with a possible D match to TRBD1 (6 bases). CDR1 and CDR2 from the germline V gene are MDHEN and SYDVKM. Trimming took off 6 bases at V and 8 bases at J, with 14 bases between the two ends. There are 14 residues in the CDR3. The CDR3 coding sequence is TGTGCCAGCAGCCCGACAGGCAACTATTCACCCCTCCACTTT. As protein: CASSPTGNYSPLHF. The whole variable domain, filled in from reference TRBV28 and TRBJ1-6, reads DVKVTQSSRYLVKRTGEKVFLECVQDMDHENMFWYRQDPGLGLRLIYFSYDVKMKEKGDIPEGYSVSREKKERFSLILESASTNQTSMYLCASSPTGNYSPLHFGNGTRLTVT.

The chain combines TRBV2 with TRBJ2-1; 10 nucleotides align to TRBD1. Trimming removed 7 bases from V and 8 bases from J; junction bases left unmatched: 5. This CDR3 comprises 13 residues. The germline CDR1 and CDR2 sequences are SNHLY and FYNNEI. The DNA for the CDR3 is TGTGCCAGCATGGGACAGGGGAGGGATGAGCAGTTCTTC. It yields the protein CASMGQGRDEQFF.

In its sample, this clone was seen once. This chain links TRBV5-1 with TRBJ2-2; 8 bases match TRBD2. Germline V lookup: CDR1 SGHRS, CDR2 YFSETQ. Trimming took 0 bases from V and 4 from J; bases not matched to a gene: 2. This CDR3 contains 15 residues. The DNA of the CDR3 is TGCGCCAGCAGCTTGGCGGGAGGGGTCACCGGGGAGCTGTTTTTT. This translates into CASSLAGGVTGELFF.

The chain uses TRBV5-6 and TRBJ1-6, with TRBD1 as a possible D gene (5 bases). Germline-derived CDR1 and CDR2 are SGHDT and YYEEEE. The V gene lost 2 bases and the J gene lost 6 bases, with 9 bases spanning the gap. The CDR3 loop spans 14 amino acids. CDR3 nucleotide sequence: TGTGCCAGCAGCTTAAACAGGCTTAATTCACCCCTCCACTTT. It translates to CASSLNRLNSPLHF.

This sequence joins TRBV23-1 and TRBJ2-4, with 7 nucleotides matching TRBD2. TRBV23-1 is given ORF status, its function remaining uncertain. The CDR3 contains 20 residues. Losses at the gene ends were 1 base for V and 3 bases for J; bases not matched to a gene: 18. CDR3 in DNA: TGCGCCAGCAGTCAATTCAATATAACTCTGGGGGGGGAAGGCAAAAACATTCAGTACTTC. Amino acid sequence: CASSQFNITLGGEGKNIQYF.